Sequencing of this TCR beta chain was carried out in a study of blood T cell repertoires in COVID-19. This clone was seen a few times. The repertoire was sequenced with immunoSEQ multiplex PCR; TCRdb's copy has only in-frame clones and lacks some. The table has 55,000 to 75,000 clones, under 90% seen once. Trimming removed 5 bases from V and 0 bases from J, with 11 bases in between. Germline V gene sequence: CDR1 SGHTA, CDR2 FQGNSA. The CDR3 runs to 14 residues. V and J are TRBV7-2 and TRBJ2-7, with a tentative D call TRBD2 (6 bases). Specimen: peripheral blood. This clonotype originated in a man in his forties or fifties with active COVID-19. Written as DNA, the CDR3 is TGTGCCAGCAGCCTGGACTATAGCTCCTACGAGCAGTACTTC. Translating gives CASSLDYSSYEQYF.